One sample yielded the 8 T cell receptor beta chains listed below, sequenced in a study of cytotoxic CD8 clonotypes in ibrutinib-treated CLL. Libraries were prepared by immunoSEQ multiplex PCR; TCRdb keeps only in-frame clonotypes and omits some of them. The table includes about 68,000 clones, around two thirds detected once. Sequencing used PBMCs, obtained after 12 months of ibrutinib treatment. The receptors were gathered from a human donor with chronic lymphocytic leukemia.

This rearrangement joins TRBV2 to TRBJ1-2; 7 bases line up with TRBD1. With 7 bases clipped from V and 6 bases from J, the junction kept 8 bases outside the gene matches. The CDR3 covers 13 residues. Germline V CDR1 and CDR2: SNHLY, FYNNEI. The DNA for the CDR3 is TGTGCCAGCACCCCGGACAGGAGAGATGGCTACACCTTC. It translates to CASTPDRRDGYTF.

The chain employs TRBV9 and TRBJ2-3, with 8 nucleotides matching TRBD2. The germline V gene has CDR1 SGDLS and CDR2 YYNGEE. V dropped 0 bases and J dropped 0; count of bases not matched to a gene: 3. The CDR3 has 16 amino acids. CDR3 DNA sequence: TGTGCCAGCAGCGTAGTGTCTAGCGGGAGCACAGATACGCAGTATTTT. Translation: CASSVVSSGSTDTQYF.

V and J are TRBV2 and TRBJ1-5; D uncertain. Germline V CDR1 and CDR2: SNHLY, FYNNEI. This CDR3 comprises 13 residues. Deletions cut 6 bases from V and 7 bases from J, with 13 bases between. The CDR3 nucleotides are TGTGCCAGCAGGCAAGCCGGTTACCAGCCCCAGCATTTT. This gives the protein CASRQAGYQPQHF.

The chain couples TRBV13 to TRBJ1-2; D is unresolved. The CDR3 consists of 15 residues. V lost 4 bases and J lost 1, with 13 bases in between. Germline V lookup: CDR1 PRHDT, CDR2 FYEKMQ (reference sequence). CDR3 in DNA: TGTGCCAGCAGCTCAGACCTATCCGTTAACTATGGCTACACCTTC. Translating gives CASSSDLSVNYGYTF.

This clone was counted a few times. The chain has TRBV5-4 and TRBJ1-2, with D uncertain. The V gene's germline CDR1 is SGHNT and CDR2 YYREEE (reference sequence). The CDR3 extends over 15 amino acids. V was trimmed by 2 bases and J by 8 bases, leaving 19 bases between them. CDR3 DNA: TGTGCCAGCAGCTTAACCCCCAGGATCGAGGAGGGCTACACCTTC. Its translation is CASSLTPRIEEGYTF.

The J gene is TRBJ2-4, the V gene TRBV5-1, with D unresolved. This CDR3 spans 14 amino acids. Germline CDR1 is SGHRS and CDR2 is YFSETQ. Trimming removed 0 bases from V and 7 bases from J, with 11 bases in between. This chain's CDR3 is CASSLGSTTNIQYF. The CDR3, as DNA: TGCGCCAGCAGCTTGGGGTCCACCACCAACATTCAGTACTTC.

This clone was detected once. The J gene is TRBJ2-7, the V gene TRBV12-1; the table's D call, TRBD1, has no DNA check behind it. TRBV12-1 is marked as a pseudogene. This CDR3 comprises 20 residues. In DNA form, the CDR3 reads TGTGCCAGCAGCTTTGGAGGTCGGGTGCCCGCGGGACAGGGGCCCCACGAGCAGTACTTC. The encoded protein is CASSFGGRVPAGQGPHEQYF.

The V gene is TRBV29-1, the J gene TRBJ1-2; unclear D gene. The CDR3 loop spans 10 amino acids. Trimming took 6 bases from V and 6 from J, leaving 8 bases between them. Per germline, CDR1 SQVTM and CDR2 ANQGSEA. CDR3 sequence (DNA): TGCAGCGTCCTGGACCATGGCTACACCTTC. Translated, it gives CSVLDHGYTF.